Each of the 13 T cell receptor beta chains below was sequenced from the same sample in a study of T-cell memory formation after mild COVID-19. TCRdb fed the 5' RACE reads into MiXCR, producing one record per CDR3 protein. Of approximately 350,000 distinct CDR3 sequences listed, over 25% are singletons. The sequenced material came from PBMCs or a T cell subset sorted from them (not recorded which). The receptors here all came from an adult woman who had mild COVID-19 (a few samples of this study predate the infection). Cell type and time point are not known.

The V and J genes are TRBV20-1 and TRBJ2-5; 7 bases line up with TRBD2. Per the germline V gene, CDR1 is DFQATT and CDR2 is SNEGSKA (reference sequence). The CDR3 loop spans 16 amino acids. The J segment lost 1 base and the V segment lost 6 bases, leaving 14 bases of the junction unmatched. The chain's CDR3 is CSARSALGRTQETQYF. The CDR3 DNA follows: TGCAGTGCCCGATCGGCCCTCGGGAGGACCCAAGAGACCCAGTACTTC.

This rearrangement joins TRBV7-8 to TRBJ2-1, with TRBD1 identical over 7 bases. V gave up 5 bases and J gave up 6 bases; unmatched junction bases: 10. There are 15 residues in the CDR3. The germline V gene encodes CDR1 SGHVS and CDR2 FQNEAQ. The CDR3 DNA reads TGTGCCAGCAGCCCGACAGGGTCAGGCGTCAATGAGCAGTTCTTC. It codes for CASSPTGSGVNEQFF.

This rearrangement joins TRBV6-5 to TRBJ2-7; no definite D call. The CDR3 is 13 amino acids. Germline CDR1 is MNHEY and CDR2 is SVGAGI. V dropped 2 bases and J dropped 0 bases, with 5 bases sitting between them. The CDR3 nucleotides are TGTGCCAGCAGTTACCCCAGCTCCTACGAGCAGTACTTC. Protein: CASSYPSSYEQYF.

This clonotype appeared a few times. The V gene is TRBV7-9, the J gene TRBJ1-1, with D possibly matching TRBD1 (5 bases). Germline V CDR1 and CDR2: SEHNR, FQNEAQ (reference sequence). CDR3 size: 15 residues. Between the trimmed V and J ends, which lost 0 bases and 1 base, there was a span of 9 bases. CDR3: CASSLARGKNTEAFF. As DNA, the CDR3 is TGTGCCAGCAGCTTAGCCCGGGGGAAGAACACTGAAGCTTTCTTT.

A single count supports this clonotype. The V and J genes are TRBV4-1 and TRBJ1-2; D gene ambiguous. Trimming left V 2 bases short and J 1 base short, with 14 bases between. The CDR3 sequence is 16 residues long. The germline gives CDR1 MGHRA, CDR2 YSYEKL. CDR3 in DNA: TGCGCCAGCAGCCAATGGGCGGCAGGCGATAACTATGGCTACACCTTC. It yields the protein CASSQWAAGDNYGYTF.

This chain connects TRBV6-5 to TRBJ2-4, with D perhaps TRBD1 (6 bases). The CDR3 contains 16 residues. Trimming left V 6 bases short and J 0 bases short, with 15 bases between. Germline V gene data show CDR1 as MNHEY and CDR2 as SVGAGI. CDR3 protein: CASSPTGALAKNIQYF. CDR3 DNA: TGTGCCAGCAGCCCGACAGGAGCCCTAGCCAAAAACATTCAGTACTTC.

This clonotype was counted only a few times. The chain carries TRBV18 and TRBJ1-1; weak D call: TRBD1 (6 bases). The V end was cut by 3 bases, the J end by 5 bases, with 16 bases between. CDR1 KGHSH and CDR2 LQKENI come from the germline V gene. The CDR3 has 15 amino acids. The CDR3 DNA follows: TGTGCCAGCTCACCGGGCAGGGGAGTAACGACTGAAGCTTTCTTT. Protein product: CASSPGRGVTTEAFF.

This clonotype was found a few times. The V gene is TRBV23-1, the J gene TRBJ2-1, with 12 bases matching TRBD1. TRBV23-1 carries the ORF label, with uncertain function. This CDR3 region has 17 residues. V was pared by 8 bases and J by 3 bases, with 11 bases of the junction left unmatched. CDR3 in amino acids: CASCRDRGRGSYNEQFF. In nucleotides, the CDR3 is TGCGCCAGCTGCCGGGACAGGGGGCGCGGGAGCTACAATGAGCAGTTCTTC.

This clonotype was recorded a few times. The chain joins TRBV24-1 to TRBJ2-5; D remains unclear. The CDR3 spans 11 residues. CDR1 is KGHDR and CDR2 is SFDVKD in the germline V gene. The germline V and J ends were trimmed by 4 bases and 5 bases, with 4 bases remaining between them. DNA for the CDR3: TGTGCCACCAGTGAGCTGGAGACCCAGTACTTC. Protein: CATSELETQYF.

This chain uses TRBV7-3 with TRBJ2-5, with 10 bases matching TRBD2. V was clipped by 3 bases and J by 0 bases; unmatched bases: 10. The CDR3 covers 18 residues. Per the germline V gene, CDR1 is SGHTA and CDR2 is FQGTGA. CDR3 in amino acids: CASSFRASGGAYQETQYF. In nucleotides, the CDR3 is TGTGCCAGCAGCTTTCGGGCTAGCGGGGGCGCGTACCAAGAGACCCAGTACTTC.

The chain uses TRBV5-1 and TRBJ2-1; D ambiguous. The CDR3 runs to 14 residues. V was trimmed by 10 bases and J by 7 bases, leaving 21 bases between them. Germline CDR1 is SGHRS and CDR2 is YFSETQ. The CDR3: CAPRPGPSPNEQFF. The DNA for the CDR3 is TGCGCCCCCCGACCCGGGCCATCACCGAATGAGCAGTTCTTC.

This clonotype was picked up a small number of times. The chain employs TRBV10-3 and TRBJ2-7, with D possibly matching TRBD2 (6 bases). This CDR3 contains 14 residues. Germline V CDR1 and CDR2: ENHRY, SYGVKD. V lost 7 bases, J lost 3 bases, and 16 bases lay in between. CDR3 sequence (DNA): TGTGCCATCAAGGGGCAGAGGGGAGGCTACGAGCAGTACTTC. It encodes CAIKGQRGGYEQYF.

This sequence joins TRBV5-1 and TRBJ2-7, with 8 bases matching TRBD1. Germline CDR1 reads SGHRS; CDR2 reads YFSETQ. The trim removed 3 bases at V and 7 bases at J, leaving 6 bases unmatched. The CDR3 spans 13 residues. CDR3 protein: CASSWGTGEEQYF. The CDR3 DNA is TGCGCCAGCAGCTGGGGGACAGGCGAGGAGCAGTACTTC.